The T cell receptor beta chain described here comes from a study of radiotherapy plus CTLA-4 blockade in lung cancer. TCRdb's copy holds only in-frame clones and misses some; the assay was immunoSEQ multiplex PCR. The table lists more than 65,000 clones, over 80% of them singletons. CDR1 is GTSNPN, CDR2 SVGIG, per germline (reference sequence). V lost 7 bases and J lost 0, with 16 bases in between. This CDR3 is built from 15 residues. The sample was peripheral blood, taken from a patient treated with radiotherapy plus ipilimumab. This TCR was recovered from a human donor with non-small cell lung cancer who had stable disease on radiotherapy plus ipilimumab. The chain joins TRBV30 to TRBJ1-3; no clear D. The CDR3 DNA follows: TGTGCCTCTATTGACTTGGGCTACTCTGGAAACACCATATATTTT. Translated, it gives CASIDLGYSGNTIYF.